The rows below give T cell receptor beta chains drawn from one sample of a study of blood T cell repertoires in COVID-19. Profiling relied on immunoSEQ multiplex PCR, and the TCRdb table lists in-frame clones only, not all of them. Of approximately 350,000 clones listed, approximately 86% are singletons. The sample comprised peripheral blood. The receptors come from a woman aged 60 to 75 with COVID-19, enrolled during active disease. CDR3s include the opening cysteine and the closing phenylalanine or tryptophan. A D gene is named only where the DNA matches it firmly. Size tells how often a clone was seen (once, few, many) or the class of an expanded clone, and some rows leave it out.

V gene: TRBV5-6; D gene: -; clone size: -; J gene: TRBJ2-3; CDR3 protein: CASSLRSGWLDTQYF; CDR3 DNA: TGTGCCAGCAGCTTGAGAAGCGGGTGGTTAGATACGCAGTATTTT
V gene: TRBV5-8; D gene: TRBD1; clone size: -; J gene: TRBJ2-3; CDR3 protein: CASKMRGQGFVNTQYF; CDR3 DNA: TGTGCCAGCAAAATGAGGGGACAGGGATTTGTAAATACGCAGTATTTT
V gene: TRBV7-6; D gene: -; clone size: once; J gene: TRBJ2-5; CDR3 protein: CASSLGHGEETQYF; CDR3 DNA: TGTGCCAGCAGCTTAGGGCACGGGGAAGAGACCCAGTACTTC
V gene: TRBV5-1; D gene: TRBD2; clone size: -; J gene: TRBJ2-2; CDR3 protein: CASSSSGGNTGELFF; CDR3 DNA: TGCGCCAGCAGCTCTAGCGGGGGGAACACCGGGGAGCTGTTTTTT
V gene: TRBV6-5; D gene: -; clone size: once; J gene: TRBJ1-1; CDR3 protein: CASSEVMNTEAFF; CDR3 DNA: TGTGCCAGCAGCGAGGTGATGAACACTGAAGCTTTCTTT
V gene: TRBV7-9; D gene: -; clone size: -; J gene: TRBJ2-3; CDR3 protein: CASSLPAGQNTDTQYF; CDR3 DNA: TGTGCCAGCAGCCTACCAGCAGGACAAAACACAGATACGCAGTATTTT
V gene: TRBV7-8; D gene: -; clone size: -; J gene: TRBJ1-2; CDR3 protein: CASSLQGTYGYTF; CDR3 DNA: TGTGCCAGCAGCCTACAGGGTACCTATGGCTACACCTTC
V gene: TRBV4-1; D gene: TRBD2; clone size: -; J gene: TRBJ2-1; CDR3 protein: CASSRRLAESYNEQFF; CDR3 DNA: TGCGCCAGCAGCCGTCGACTAGCGGAATCCTACAATGAGCAGTTCTTC
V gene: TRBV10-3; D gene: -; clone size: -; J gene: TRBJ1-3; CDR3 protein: CATTTVPGNTIYF; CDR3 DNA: TGTGCCACTACCACCGTTCCTGGAAACACCATATATTTT
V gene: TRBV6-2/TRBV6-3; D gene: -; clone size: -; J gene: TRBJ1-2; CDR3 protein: CASSLGQHYGYTF; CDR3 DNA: TGTGCCAGCAGCCTCGGACAACACTATGGCTACACCTTC
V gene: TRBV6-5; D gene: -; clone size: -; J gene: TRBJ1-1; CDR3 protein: CASSFHRPNINTEAFF; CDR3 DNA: TGTGCCAGCAGTTTCCACAGACCCAATATAAACACTGAAGCTTTCTTT
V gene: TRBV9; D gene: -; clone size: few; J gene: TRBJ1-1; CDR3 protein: CASSANRVGTEAFF; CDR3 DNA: TGTGCCAGCAGCGCCAACAGGGTTGGGACTGAAGCTTTCTTT
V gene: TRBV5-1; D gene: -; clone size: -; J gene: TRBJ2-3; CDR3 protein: CASSLGAGAVDTQYF; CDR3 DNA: TGCGCCAGCAGCTTGGGTGCGGGGGCTGTAGATACGCAGTATTTT
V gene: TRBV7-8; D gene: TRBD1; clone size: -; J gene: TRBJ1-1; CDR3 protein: CASSYRQGVFTEAFF; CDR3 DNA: TGTGCCAGCAGCTATCGACAGGGTGTTTTCACTGAAGCTTTCTTT
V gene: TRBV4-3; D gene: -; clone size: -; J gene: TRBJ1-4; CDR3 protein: CASSHLDRRDNEKLFF; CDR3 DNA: TGCGCCAGCAGCCATCTAGACAGGCGCGATAATGAAAAACTGTTTTTT
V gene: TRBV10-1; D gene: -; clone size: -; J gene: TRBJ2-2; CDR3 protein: CASSSLGAGTGELFF; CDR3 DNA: TGCGCCAGCAGTTCTCTCGGGGCGGGAACCGGGGAGCTGTTTTTT
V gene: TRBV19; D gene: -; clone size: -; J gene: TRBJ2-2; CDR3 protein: CASSIQGMMGELFF; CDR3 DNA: TGTGCCAGTAGTATTCAGGGGATGATGGGGGAGCTGTTTTTT
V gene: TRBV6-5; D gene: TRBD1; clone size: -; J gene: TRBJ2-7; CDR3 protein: CASSYVQGRGYEQYF; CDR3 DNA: TGTGCCAGCAGTTATGTACAGGGGCGAGGCTACGAGCAGTACTTC
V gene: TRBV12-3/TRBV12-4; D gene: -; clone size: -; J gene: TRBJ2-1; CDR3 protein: CASSFSIYNEQFF; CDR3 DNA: TGTGCCAGCAGTTTTTCCATCTACAATGAGCAGTTCTTC
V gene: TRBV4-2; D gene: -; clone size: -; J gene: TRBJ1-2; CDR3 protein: CASSPAPDRTPNYGYTF; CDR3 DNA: TGTGCCAGCAGCCCAGCTCCAGACAGGACCCCTAACTATGGCTACACCTTC
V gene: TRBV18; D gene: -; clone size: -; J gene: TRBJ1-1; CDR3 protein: CASSNLLGGNTEAFF; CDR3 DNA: TGTGCCAGCTCAAACCTGCTGGGGGGGAACACTGAAGCTTTCTTT
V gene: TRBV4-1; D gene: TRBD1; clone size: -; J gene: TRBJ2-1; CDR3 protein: CASSQGPGQLGNEQFF; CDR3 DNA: TGCGCCAGCAGCCAAGGCCCGGGACAGTTGGGCAATGAGCAGTTCTTC
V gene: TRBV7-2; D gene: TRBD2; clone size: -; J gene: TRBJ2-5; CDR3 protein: CASSLSTSGEPQYF; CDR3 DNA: TGTGCCAGCAGCTTATCAACTAGCGGGGAACCCCAGTACTTC
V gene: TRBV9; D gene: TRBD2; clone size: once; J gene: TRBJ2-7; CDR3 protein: CASSPSPSGYEQYF; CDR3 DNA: TGTGCCAGCAGCCCCTCCCCTAGCGGCTACGAGCAGTACTTC
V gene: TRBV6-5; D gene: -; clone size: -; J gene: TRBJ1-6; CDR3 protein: CASSYESNGSPLHF; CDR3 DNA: TGTGCCAGCAGTTACGAGTCAAACGGGTCACCCCTCCACTTT
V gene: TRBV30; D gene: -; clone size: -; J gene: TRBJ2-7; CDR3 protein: CAWSVPGSYEQYF; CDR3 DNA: TGTGCCTGGAGTGTACCAGGGTCCTACGAGCAGTACTTC
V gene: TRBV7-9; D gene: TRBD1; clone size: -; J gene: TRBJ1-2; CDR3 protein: CASSKSQGGYGYTF; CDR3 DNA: TGTGCCAGCAGTAAAAGTCAGGGGGGCTATGGCTACACCTTC
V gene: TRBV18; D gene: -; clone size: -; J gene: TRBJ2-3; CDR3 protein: CASSPTSSKQSTDTQYF; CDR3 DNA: TGTGCCAGCTCACCTACGTCTTCGAAACAGAGCACAGATACGCAGTATTTT
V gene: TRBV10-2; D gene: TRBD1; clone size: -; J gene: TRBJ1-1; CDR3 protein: CASSEEGQGLLNTEAFF; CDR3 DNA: TGCGCCAGCAGTGAGGAGGGACAGGGATTACTAAACACTGAAGCTTTCTTT
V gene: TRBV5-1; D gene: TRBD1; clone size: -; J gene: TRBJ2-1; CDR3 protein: CASSIRDRGLPENEQFF; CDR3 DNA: TGCGCCAGCAGCATCCGGGACAGGGGGCTTCCGGAGAATGAGCAGTTCTTC
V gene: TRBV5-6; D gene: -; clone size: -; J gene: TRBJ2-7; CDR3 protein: CASRRRSGVYEQYF; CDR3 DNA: TGTGCCAGCAGACGCCGCTCAGGGGTCTACGAGCAGTACTTC
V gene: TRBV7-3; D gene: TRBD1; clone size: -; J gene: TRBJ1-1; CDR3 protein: CASSLTYTGERAFF; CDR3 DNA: TGTGCCAGCAGCTTAACGTATACAGGGGAGCGGGCTTTCTTT
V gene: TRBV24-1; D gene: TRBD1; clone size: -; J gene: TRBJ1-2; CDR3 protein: CATRDRGIYGYTF; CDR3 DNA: TGTGCCACCCGGGACAGGGGAATCTATGGCTACACCTTC
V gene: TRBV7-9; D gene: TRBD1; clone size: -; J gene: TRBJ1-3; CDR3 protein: CASSVDRGGNTIYF; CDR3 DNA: TGTGCCAGCAGCGTCGACAGGGGTGGAAACACCATATATTTT
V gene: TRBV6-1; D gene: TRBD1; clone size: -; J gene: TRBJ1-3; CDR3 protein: CASSDPGQVESRGNTIYF; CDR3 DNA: TGTGCCAGCAGTGACCCGGGACAGGTGGAGTCGCGGGGAAACACCATATATTTT
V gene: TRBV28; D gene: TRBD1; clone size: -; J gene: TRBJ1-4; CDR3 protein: CASSLGQGEGKLFF; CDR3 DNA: TGTGCCAGCAGTTTGGGACAGGGGGAGGGAAAACTGTTTTTT
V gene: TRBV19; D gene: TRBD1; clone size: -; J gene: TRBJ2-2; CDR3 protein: CASSPRTGGTGELFF; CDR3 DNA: TGTGCCAGTAGTCCAAGGACAGGGGGGACCGGGGAGCTGTTTTTT
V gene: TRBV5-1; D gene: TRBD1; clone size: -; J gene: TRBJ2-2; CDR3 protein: CASRLGTGGWTGELFF; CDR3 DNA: TGCGCCAGCAGACTCGGGACAGGAGGTTGGACCGGGGAGCTGTTTTTT
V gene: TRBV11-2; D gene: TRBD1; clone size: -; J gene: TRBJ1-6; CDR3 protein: CASSPQTGLSNSPLHF; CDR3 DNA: TGTGCCAGCAGCCCCCAGACAGGGTTAAGTAATTCACCCCTCCACTTT
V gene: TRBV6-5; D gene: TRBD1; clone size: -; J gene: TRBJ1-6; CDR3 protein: CASSPLDRGNSPLHF; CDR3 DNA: TGTGCCAGCAGCCCGTTAGACAGGGGTAATTCACCCCTCCACTTT
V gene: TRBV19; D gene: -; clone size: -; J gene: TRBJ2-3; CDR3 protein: CASSPTSTDTQYF; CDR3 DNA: TGTGCCAGTAGTCCTACTAGCACAGATACGCAGTATTTT
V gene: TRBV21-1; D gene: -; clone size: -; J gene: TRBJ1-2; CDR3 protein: CASTEDSLWGYTF; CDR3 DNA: TGTGCCAGCACCGAGGACAGCCTGTGGGGCTACACCTTC
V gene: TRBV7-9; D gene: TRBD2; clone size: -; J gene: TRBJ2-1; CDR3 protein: CASSSTTGGDNEQFF; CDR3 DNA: TGTGCCAGCAGCTCCACCACCGGGGGGGATAATGAGCAGTTCTTC
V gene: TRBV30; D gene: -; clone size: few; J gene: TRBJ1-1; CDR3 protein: CAWSAGDEDTEAFF; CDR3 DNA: TGTGCCTGGAGTGCAGGGGACGAGGACACTGAAGCTTTCTTT
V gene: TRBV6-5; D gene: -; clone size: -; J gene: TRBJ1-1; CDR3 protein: CASKKIGEWGTEAFF; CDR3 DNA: TGTGCCAGCAAAAAAATCGGGGAATGGGGCACTGAAGCTTTCTTT
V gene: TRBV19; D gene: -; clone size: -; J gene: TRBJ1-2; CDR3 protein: CASTLTRNYGYTF; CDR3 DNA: TGTGCCAGTACACTAACTCGGAACTATGGCTACACCTTC
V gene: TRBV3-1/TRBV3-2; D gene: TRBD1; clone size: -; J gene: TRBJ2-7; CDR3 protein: CASSRRAGQDGQYF; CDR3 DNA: TGTGCCAGCAGCCGGCGGGCGGGACAGGACGGGCAGTACTTC
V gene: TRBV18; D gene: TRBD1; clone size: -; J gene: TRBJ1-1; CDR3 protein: CASSRTGNTEAFF; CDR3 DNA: TGTGCCAGCTCCCGGACAGGAAACACTGAAGCTTTCTTT
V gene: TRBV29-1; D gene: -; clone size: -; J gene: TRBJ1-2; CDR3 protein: CSGVAGQDGYTF; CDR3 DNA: TGCAGCGGGGTTGCAGGCCAAGACGGCTACACCTTC
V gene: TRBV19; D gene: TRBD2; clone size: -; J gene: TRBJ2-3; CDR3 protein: CASRTLTSGEPTDTQYF; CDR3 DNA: TGTGCCAGTAGGACGCTAACTAGCGGGGAGCCCACAGATACGCAGTATTTT
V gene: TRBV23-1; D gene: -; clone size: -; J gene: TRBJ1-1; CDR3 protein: CASSFARTEAFF; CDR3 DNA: TGCGCCAGCAGTTTCGCACGGACTGAAGCTTTCTTT
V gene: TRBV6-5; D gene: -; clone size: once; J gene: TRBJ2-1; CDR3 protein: CASSYPGSSYNEQFF; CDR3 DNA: TGTGCCAGCAGTTACCCGGGGAGCTCCTACAATGAGCAGTTCTTC
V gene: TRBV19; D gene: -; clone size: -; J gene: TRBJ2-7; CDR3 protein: CASSTTQGKYEQYF; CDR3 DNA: TGTGCCAGTAGTACGACGCAGGGTAAATACGAGCAGTACTTC
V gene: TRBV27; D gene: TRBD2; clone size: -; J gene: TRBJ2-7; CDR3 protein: CASGRVLYEQYF; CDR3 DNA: TGTGCCAGTGGGAGGGTTTTGTACGAGCAGTACTTC
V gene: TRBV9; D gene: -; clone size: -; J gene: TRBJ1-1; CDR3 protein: CASSVAGYSEAFF; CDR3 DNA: TGTGCCAGCAGCGTGGCAGGGTACTCTGAAGCTTTCTTT
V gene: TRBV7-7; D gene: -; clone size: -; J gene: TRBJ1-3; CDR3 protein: CASSLQVGHGNTIYF; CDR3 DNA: TGTGCCAGCAGCTTGCAGGTGGGGCACGGAAACACCATATATTTT
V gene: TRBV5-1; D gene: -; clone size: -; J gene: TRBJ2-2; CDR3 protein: CASSLGTGTGELFF; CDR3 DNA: TGCGCCAGCAGCTTGGGTACGGGAACCGGGGAGCTGTTTTTT